The 6 T cell receptor beta chains below all came from one sample that was sequenced in a study of identical twins. Each CDR3 protein is one row after TCRdb ran MiXCR on the 5' RACE reads. The sample contains over 550,000 distinct CDR3 sequences, around 7.5% of which appear only once. These same data were also listed under a study on yellow fever vaccine responses in identical twins.

The sequencing input was PBMCs. The origin of the receptors is a young woman in good health.

The gene calls are TRBV20-1 and TRBJ2-1; tentative D call: TRBD2 (6 bases). CDR3 length equals 14 residues. CDR1 is DFQATT and CDR2 is SNEGSKA in the germline V gene (reference sequence). V was shortened by 1 base and J by 6 bases, with 13 bases between the two germline ends. CDR3 residues: CSARGGTQINEQFF. In nucleotides, the CDR3 is TGCAGTGCTAGAGGCGGGACGCAGATCAATGAGCAGTTCTTC.

This clonotype was picked up many times. The rearrangement links TRBV5-1 to TRBJ2-7, with 8 bases aligning to TRBD1. The junction had 7 bases not matched to a gene; V was cut back by 4 bases and J by 1 base. Germline V gene sequence: CDR1 SGHRS, CDR2 YFSETQ. The CDR3 runs to 15 residues. The CDR3 DNA reads as TGCGCCAGCAGCCGAACCGGACAGGGTTCCTACGAGCAGTACTTC. It encodes CASSRTGQGSYEQYF.

J is TRBJ2-5 and V is TRBV5-6; D is unclear. Germline V CDR1 and CDR2: SGHDT, YYEEEE. The CDR3 sequence is 13 residues long. The germline V and J ends were trimmed by 2 bases and 4 bases, with 9 bases remaining between them. The chain's CDR3 is CASSFVAGETQYF. The CDR3 nucleotides are TGTGCCAGCAGCTTCGTTGCAGGAGAGACCCAGTACTTC. Variable domain in full (rest from reference TRBV5-6 and TRBJ2-5): DAGVTQSPTHLIKTRGQQVTLRCSPKSGHDTVSWYQQALGQGPQFIFQYYEEEERQRGNFPDRFSGHQFPNYSSELNVNALLLGDSALYLCASSFVAGETQYFGPGTRLLVL.

This clonotype was recorded at least ten times. This chain connects TRBV3-1 to TRBJ2-1; possibly TRBD2 for D (6 bases). The CDR3 loop spans 16 amino acids. Germline V gene lookup returns CDR1 LGHDT and CDR2 YNNKEL (reference sequence). Trimming removed 4 bases from V and 3 bases from J, with 16 bases in between. CDR3 DNA: TGTGCCAGCAGCCTAAACATAGGGACTTTCTACAATGAGCAGTTCTTC. Its translation: CASSLNIGTFYNEQFF.

This clonotype was detected a few times. V is TRBV10-2 and J is TRBJ2-7; D is possibly TRBD1 (5 bases). Per germline, CDR1 WSHSY and CDR2 SAAADI. The CDR3 totals 14 residues. The V and J ends lost 3 bases and 4 bases respectively, with 13 bases between them. CDR3 sequence (DNA): TGCGCCAGCAGTGAAGGTCAGGGTCTATACGAGCAGTACTTC. Its translation is CASSEGQGLYEQYF.

This clonotype was found a few times. The chain employs TRBV19 and TRBJ1-1; 7 bases are a match to TRBD1. V lost 4 bases, J lost 2 bases, and 7 bases stayed unmatched. The CDR3 length is 15 residues. Germline lookup yields CDR1 LNHDA and CDR2 SQIVND (reference sequence). In DNA, the CDR3 is TGTGCCAGTAGTACGCCTACAGGGGCTAACACTGAAGCTTTCTTT. This encodes CASSTPTGANTEAFF.